The 27 T cell receptor beta chains below all came from one sample that was sequenced in a study of technical replicates of blood from a handful of donors. Libraries were prepared by immunoSEQ multiplex PCR; TCRdb keeps only in-frame clonotypes and omits some of them. The table includes tens of thousands of clones, over 90% detected once. The sequencing sample was made of T cells isolated from PBMCs. All receptors derive from a human donor in good health.

The V and J genes are TRBV27 and TRBJ2-7, with a tentative D call TRBD1 (5 bases). V shed 6 bases and J shed 0 bases, with 15 bases lying between them. Germline lookup yields CDR1 MNHEY and CDR2 SMNVEV (reference sequence). The CDR3 contains 15 residues. CDR3 sequence reads: CASRTSIDSSYEQYF. Here the CDR3 DNA reads TGTGCCAGCAGGACTTCAATCGACAGCTCCTACGAGCAGTACTTC.

The rearrangement links TRBV4-3 to TRBJ2-7, with D tentatively TRBD2 (5 bases). Trimming left V 0 bases short and J 5 bases short, with 8 bases between. The CDR3 has 13 amino acids. Germline loops: CDR1 LGHNA, CDR2 YSLEER. DNA for the CDR3: TGCGCCAGCAGCCAAGATACGGGAAACGAGCAGTACTTC. Encoded protein: CASSQDTGNEQYF.

The rearrangement links TRBV5-1 to TRBJ1-1; D gene ambiguous. Germline CDR1 and CDR2: SGHRS and YFSETQ. This CDR3 is built from 15 residues. The V end lost 0 bases, the J end lost 1 base, and 10 bases lay between the germline ends. CDR3 sequence: CASSLALQQNTEAFF. CDR3 nucleotides: TGCGCCAGCAGCTTGGCCTTGCAACAGAACACTGAAGCTTTCTTT.

This clone was detected only once. The same CDR3 also results from other DNA sequences found in this sample. The chain employs TRBV19 and TRBJ2-7; TRBD1 is a possible D gene (5 bases). Deletions cut 3 bases from V and 1 base from J, with 7 bases between. From germline, CDR1 is LNHDA and CDR2 SQIVND (reference sequence). There are 13 residues in the CDR3. CDR3 in DNA: TGTGCCAGTAGTATCCAGGGATCCTACGAGCAGTACTTC. This encodes CASSIQGSYEQYF. The entire variable domain, with the rest obtained from reference TRBV19 and TRBJ2-7, is as follows: DGGITQSPKYLFRKEGQNVTLSCEQNLNHDAMYWYRQDPGQGLRLIYYSQIVNDFQKGDIAEGYSVSREKKESFPLTVTSAQKNPTAFYLCASSIQGSYEQYFGPGTRLTVT.

The genes are TRBV11-2 and TRBJ2-7, with 7 nucleotides matching TRBD2. Germline values: CDR1 SGHAT, CDR2 FQNNGV. J lost 5 bases, V lost 3 bases, and 4 bases had no gene match. The CDR3 is made up of 13 amino acids. The CDR3 sequence is CASSLGGDDEQYF. The CDR3 DNA sequence: TGTGCCAGCAGCTTGGGAGGGGACGACGAGCAGTACTTC.

This clone was observed a single time. The V and J genes are TRBV4-3 and TRBJ1-4; possibly TRBD1 for D (5 bases). The CDR3 runs 14 residues. Trimming removed 2 bases at V and 4 bases at J, with 8 bases between. Germline CDR1 and CDR2: LGHNA and YSLEER. CDR3 DNA: TGCGCCAGCAGCCAACAGGGTAATAATGAAAAACTGTTTTTT. Translation: CASSQQGNNEKLFF.

The CDR3 sequence: CASSIPGLAGKETQYF. The CDR3 region has the DNA TGTGCCAGTAGTATTCCGGGACTAGCGGGAAAAGAGACCCAGTACTTC. The V and J genes are TRBV19 and TRBJ2-5, with 13 bases matching TRBD2. The length of the CDR3 is 16 residues. Germline V gene lookup returns CDR1 LNHDA and CDR2 SQIVND (reference sequence). V lost 3 bases to trimming and J lost 3 bases; unmatched junction nucleotides: 4.

This rearrangement joins TRBV7-8 to TRBJ1-2; the match to TRBD1 covers 10 bases. After removal of 2 bases from V and 0 bases from J, the junction contained 15 bases not matched to a gene. The germline V gene encodes CDR1 SGHVS and CDR2 FQNEAQ. This CDR3 has 20 residues. The CDR3 reads CASSLSYGTGASSANYGYTF. The CDR3 DNA follows: TGTGCCAGCAGCTTATCCTACGGGACAGGGGCCTCATCAGCTAACTATGGCTACACCTTC.

The chain couples TRBV11-2 to TRBJ2-7, with 9 bases fitting TRBD2. CDR1 and CDR2 (germline): SGHAT, FQNNGV. Trimming removed 1 base from V and 4 bases from J; junction bases left unmatched: 2. The CDR3 has 14 amino acids. As DNA, the CDR3 is TGTGCCAGCAGCTTAGTCGCGGGGGGGTACGAGCAGTACTTC. This gives the protein CASSLVAGGYEQYF. The variable domain in full, completed from reference TRBV11-2 and TRBJ2-7, reads EAGVAQSPRYKIIEKRQSVAFWCNPISGHATLYWYQQILGQGPKLLIQFQNNGVVDDSQLPKDRFSAERLKGVDSTLKIQPAKLEDSAVYLCASSLVAGGYEQYFGPGTRLTVT.

J is TRBJ1-1 and V is TRBV11-2, with D unresolved. Germline CDR1 SGHAT, CDR2 FQNNGV. V was cut by 2 bases and J by 2 bases, with 9 bases left in between. The CDR3 has 14 amino acids. In nucleotides, the CDR3 is TGTGCCAGCAGCTTAAATCCGGTAAACACTGAAGCTTTCTTT. This gives the protein CASSLNPVNTEAFF.

The J gene is TRBJ1-2, the V gene TRBV30; TRBD1 is a possible D gene (6 bases). The CDR3 extends over 14 amino acids. Germline V gene data show CDR1 as GTSNPN and CDR2 as SVGIG (reference sequence). V was clipped by 3 bases and J by 2 bases, with 13 bases between them. The CDR3 is CAWRLPGANYGYTF. The CDR3 nucleotides read TGTGCCTGGAGATTACCAGGGGCAAACTATGGCTACACCTTC.

The chain joins TRBV29-1 to TRBJ2-7; D not certain. The CDR3 sequence is 12 residues long. V was pared by 4 bases and J by 0 bases, with 7 bases between. The V gene's germline CDR1 is SQVTM and CDR2 ANQGSEA. CDR3 residues: CSVVASSYEQYF. CDR3 coding DNA: TGCAGCGTTGTGGCCAGCTCCTACGAGCAGTACTTC.

The chain recombines TRBV6-5 with TRBJ2-2; D is uncertain. The CDR3 totals 13 residues. Trimming cost V 6 bases and J 5 bases, with 10 bases left between them. CDR1 and CDR2 from the germline V gene are MNHEY and SVGAGI. The CDR3 coding sequence is TGTGCCAGCAGACAGAAAGAGACCGGGGAGCTGTTTTTT. It encodes CASRQKETGELFF.

The chain is built from TRBV7-3 and TRBJ1-2, with a possible D match to TRBD1 (5 bases). This CDR3 contains 13 residues. Germline CDR1 reads SGHTA; CDR2 reads FQGTGA. V lost 2 bases, J lost 4 bases, and 8 bases lay in between. The CDR3 region has the DNA TGTGCCAGCAGCTTAGGGGGGGTCTATGGCTACACCTTC. Amino acids: CASSLGGVYGYTF.

The chain couples TRBV7-9 to TRBJ2-5, with 7 bases that match TRBD2. CDR3 size: 13 residues. CDR1 is SEHNR and CDR2 is FQNEAQ in the germline V gene (reference sequence). The trim removed 5 bases at V and 5 bases at J, leaving 5 bases unmatched. Here the CDR3 DNA reads TGTGCCAGCAGCGGGAGGGGCGGTGAGACCCAGTACTTC. This gives the protein CASSGRGGETQYF.

The rearrangement joins TRBV25-1 to TRBJ2-7; 11 nucleotides line up with TRBD2. Trimming at V came to 6 bases and at J to 2 bases, leaving 12 bases not matched to a gene. CDR1 and CDR2 (germline): MGHDK, SYGVNS. The CDR3 has 17 amino acids. The CDR3 reads CASRGLAEGGLAYEQYF. CDR3 nucleotides: TGTGCCAGCAGGGGACTAGCGGAAGGGGGTCTCGCCTACGAGCAGTACTTC.

This chain links TRBV5-4 with TRBJ2-7, with D perhaps TRBD2 (5 bases). This CDR3 is built from 13 residues. Trimming stripped 1 base from V and 7 bases from J, with 12 bases between. Per the germline V gene, CDR1 is SGHNT and CDR2 is YYREEE (reference sequence). Written as DNA, the CDR3 is TGTGCCAGCAGCTTGTTAGGACTGGGGGAGCAGTACTTC. Translated, it gives CASSLLGLGEQYF.

V and J are TRBV29-1 and TRBJ2-7, with TRBD2 matching over 11 bases. The CDR3 consists of 14 residues. The V segment lost 7 bases and the J segment 7 bases; nucleotides outside the gene matches: 12. Per germline, CDR1 SQVTM and CDR2 ANQGSEA. CDR3 in DNA: TGCAGCGCCTTAGGACTAGCGGGTATCCCTGAGCAGTACTTC. Translating gives CSALGLAGIPEQYF.

The genes are TRBV7-6 and TRBJ2-1, with a possible D match to TRBD2 (5 bases). Trimming cost V 4 bases and J 8 bases, with 12 bases left between them. The CDR3 consists of 13 residues. Per germline, CDR1 SGHVS and CDR2 FNYEAQ. The CDR3 DNA reads TGTGCCAGCAGCTACACGGGAAAGGATGAGCAGTTCTTC. Protein sequence: CASSYTGKDEQFF.

This clone appeared a single time. The CDR3 nucleotides are TGTGCCAGCAGCTTGGGGACTAGCGGGTCCAATGAGCAGTTCTTC. This codes for CASSLGTSGSNEQFF. This chain joins TRBV5-8 and TRBJ2-1, with TRBD2 matching over 11 bases. The CDR3 is 15 amino acids. Trimming at V came to 0 bases and at J to 6 bases, leaving 2 bases not matched to a gene. CDR1 is SGHTS and CDR2 is YDEGEE in the germline V gene.

This clone was found once. This rearrangement joins TRBV4-3 to TRBJ2-7, with 8 bases identical to TRBD2. J gave up 12 bases and V 0 bases, and 13 bases lay outside the gene matches. Germline assignment: CDR1 LGHNA and CDR2 YSLEER. The CDR3 consists of 15 residues. The CDR3, as DNA: TGCGCCAGCAGCCAAGATATAAGTCGGCGGGAGGATTTGTACTTC. Amino acids: CASSQDISRREDLYF.

The chain recombines TRBV9 with TRBJ2-1; 11 bases line up with TRBD2. V lost 3 bases and J lost 5; bases outside the gene matches: 4. The length of the CDR3 is 15 residues. The germline V gene encodes CDR1 SGDLS and CDR2 YYNGEE. The CDR3 region is CASSGGLAVDNEQFF. The CDR3 DNA follows: TGTGCCAGCAGCGGGGGACTAGCGGTAGACAATGAGCAGTTCTTC.

The V call is TRBV2, the J call TRBJ1-1; D perhaps matches TRBD1 (6 bases). The CDR3 sequence is 13 residues long. V gave up 3 bases and J gave up 6 bases, with 11 bases separating them. Germline V gives CDR1 SNHLY, CDR2 FYNNEI. CDR3 sequence reads: CASSDGGGPEAFF. The DNA for the CDR3 is TGTGCCAGCAGTGACGGGGGGGGCCCTGAAGCTTTCTTT. Using reference TRBV2 and TRBJ1-1 for the parts outside the CDR3, the full variable domain is EPEVTQTPSHQVTQMGQEVILRCVPISNHLYFYWYRQILGQKVEFLVSFYNNEISEKSEIFDDQFSVERPDGSNFTLKIRSTKLEDSAMYFCASSDGGGPEAFFGQGTRLTVV.

The rearrangement uses TRBV5-1 and TRBJ2-7, with TRBD2 as a possible D gene (6 bases). With 4 bases removed from V and 8 bases from J, the gap between germline ends came to 19 bases. The CDR3 totals 14 residues. Germline V gene lookup returns CDR1 SGHRS and CDR2 YFSETQ. In DNA, the CDR3 is TGCGCCAGCAGCCCTGGCGGAGGGGATGAAAAGCAGTACTTC. This encodes CASSPGGGDEKQYF.

This sequence joins TRBV19 and TRBJ2-3; D is possibly TRBD1 (6 bases). This CDR3 has 15 residues. Per germline, CDR1 LNHDA and CDR2 SQIVND (reference sequence). Trimming removed 5 bases from V and 2 bases from J, with 14 bases in between. The CDR3 nucleotides are TGTGCCAGTAGTCCCCTCAGGGGAATCACAGATACGCAGTATTTT. Encoded protein: CASSPLRGITDTQYF.

The chain combines TRBV5-4 with TRBJ2-7; the match to TRBD2 covers 12 bases. The CDR3 has 15 amino acids. The germline CDR1 and CDR2 sequences are SGHNT and YYREEE (reference sequence). V gave up 0 bases and J gave up 5 bases; unmatched junction bases: 3. For the CDR3, the DNA is TGTGCCAGCAGCTTGGGACTAGCGGGAGTGGACGAGCAGTACTTC. As protein: CASSLGLAGVDEQYF.

In nucleotides, the CDR3 is TGTGCCAGCAGTTTGTTACAGGGGGCCGGGAACATTCAGTACTTC. Protein product: CASSLLQGAGNIQYF. This chain joins TRBV27 and TRBJ2-4; 9 nucleotides match TRBD1. Trimming took 3 bases from V and 7 from J; bases not matched to a gene: 7. The CDR3 consists of 15 residues. Germline CDR1 is MNHEY and CDR2 is SMNVEV (reference sequence).